The 14 T cell receptor beta chains in this list originate from one sample, sequenced in a study of PD-L1 blockade in urothelial cancer. Here immunoSEQ multiplex PCR was the method, and the copy in TCRdb shows in-frame clones only, minus some. The sample holds roughly 30,000 clones, nearly 90% seen once. Specified time point: peripheral blood 6 weeks after treatment start. This material consisted of PBMCs, taken around atezolizumab (anti-PD-L1) treatment. The receptors were gathered from a man aged 80 or over with urothelial cancer.

The chain joins TRBV19 to TRBJ2-7; 7 nucleotides match TRBD1. Germline CDR1 LNHDA, CDR2 SQIVND (reference sequence). V was clipped by 4 bases and J by 2 bases; unmatched bases: 11. The CDR3 is 16 amino acids. CDR3 sequence: CASSTAGTALPYEQYF. The CDR3 DNA reads as TGTGCCAGTAGTACCGCCGGGACAGCGCTCCCCTACGAGCAGTACTTC.

The V and J genes are TRBV15 and TRBJ1-5, with D unclear. Trimming cost V 0 bases and J 5 bases, with 11 bases left between them. The CDR3 covers 15 residues. Germline V gene data show CDR1 as LNHNV and CDR2 as YYDKDF (reference sequence). CDR3 sequence (DNA): TGTGCCACCAGCAGAGAGGGGAGACCGGATCAGCCCCAGCATTTT. Protein: CATSREGRPDQPQHF. Together with reference TRBV15 and TRBJ1-5, the CDR3 gives the full variable domain: DAMVIQNPRYQVTQFGKPVTLSCSQTLNHNVMYWYQQKSSQAPKLLFHYYDKDFNNEADTPDNFQSRRPNTSFCFLDIRSPGLGDTAMYLCATSREGRPDQPQHFGDGTRLSIL.

This chain joins TRBV27 and TRBJ1-5; D may be TRBD1 (5 bases). Per germline, CDR1 MNHEY and CDR2 SMNVEV (reference sequence). The CDR3 is made up of 15 amino acids. Trimming pared 5 bases from V and 4 bases from J, leaving 15 bases between. CDR3 DNA sequence: TGTGCCAGCAGTCCCGGGGGTTTAGGGAATCAGCCCCAGCATTTT. Its protein is CASSPGGLGNQPQHF.

The chain joins TRBV2 to TRBJ2-7; 7 bases are shared with TRBD2. The CDR3 length is 13 residues. Germline CDR1 and CDR2: SNHLY and FYNNEI. V was clipped by 8 bases and J by 3 bases; unmatched bases: 7. CDR3 sequence reads: CASCSGTNYEQYF. The CDR3 coding sequence is TGTGCCAGCTGCTCCGGGACTAACTACGAGCAGTACTTC.

As concerns this clone: Germline is not matched at one junction end, which may reflect a read error. This chain uses TRBV5-1 with TRBJ2-2; D possibly matches TRBD1 or TRBD2 (5 bases each). CDR1 and CDR2 from the germline V gene are SGHRS and YFSETQ. The CDR3 loop spans 15 amino acids. The CDR3 bases are TGCGCCAGCAGGTTGGGGGAGCACGGAACCGGGGAGCTGTTTTTT. The encoded protein is CASRLGEHGTGELFF.

The rearrangement links TRBV27 to TRBJ2-1; D may be TRBD2 (6 bases). V was clipped by 2 bases and J by 9 bases, with 17 bases between them. This CDR3 comprises 15 residues. Germline CDR1 reads MNHEY; CDR2 reads SMNVEV (reference sequence). CDR3 nucleotides: TGTGCCAGCAGTTTACGGGGACTCTCTTTTGGTGAGCAGTTCTTC. It encodes CASSLRGLSFGEQFF.

The chain is built from TRBV5-6 and TRBJ2-2; 12 bases agree with TRBD2. CDR3 length: 19 amino acids. V dropped 0 bases and J dropped 3; count of bases not matched to a gene: 9. Germline V gene data show CDR1 as SGHDT and CDR2 as YYEEEE. The CDR3 region has the DNA TGTGCCAGCAGCTTGGGGACCGGACTAGCGGGATTTGACACCGGGGAGCTGTTTTTT. Translation: CASSLGTGLAGFDTGELFF.

V gene TRBV6-6 combines with J gene TRBJ2-3; 9 bases match TRBD2. From germline, CDR1 is MNHNY and CDR2 SVGAGI (reference sequence). The CDR3 is 15 amino acids. The V segment lost 2 bases and the J segment 4 bases; nucleotides outside the gene matches: 4. In DNA form, the CDR3 reads TGTGCCAGCAGTTACGGTAGCGGGGGAGCAGATACGCAGTATTTT. Translated, it gives CASSYGSGGADTQYF.

By sample share, this clone is medium-sized. The chain carries TRBV6-6 and TRBJ1-5, with a possible D match to TRBD1 (5 bases). Germline V gene sequence: CDR1 MNHNY, CDR2 SVGAGI (reference sequence). Trimming removed 6 bases from V and 7 bases from J, with 16 bases in between. CDR3 size: 14 residues. Here the CDR3 reads CASREEGWEQPQHF. The CDR3 region has the DNA TGTGCCAGCAGGGAGGAGGGGTGGGAACAGCCCCAGCATTTT.

V and J are TRBV5-5 and TRBJ2-1, with D perhaps TRBD1 (5 bases). V lost 1 base and J 7 bases, leaving 6 bases between the germline ends. The CDR3 runs 12 residues. Germline loops: CDR1 SGHKS, CDR2 YYEKEE (reference sequence). Here the CDR3 DNA reads TGTGCCAGCAGCTTGCAGGGAAATGAGCAGTTCTTC. This translates into CASSLQGNEQFF.

The V gene is TRBV15, the J gene TRBJ2-1; 8 bases line up with TRBD2. V was pared by 2 bases and J by 2 bases, with 2 bases of the junction left unmatched. The CDR3 runs 15 residues. The germline CDR1 and CDR2 sequences are LNHNV and YYDKDF (reference sequence). The CDR3 sequence is CATSRPGLAYNEQFF. In DNA form, the CDR3 reads TGTGCCACCAGCAGACCGGGACTAGCCTACAATGAGCAGTTCTTC.

This chain links TRBV19 with TRBJ1-4; 10 nucleotides match TRBD1. V was pared by 2 bases and J by 5 bases, with 11 bases of the junction left unmatched. The CDR3 sequence is 18 residues long. Germline-derived CDR1 and CDR2 are LNHDA and SQIVND (reference sequence). CDR3 protein: CASSISAGTGVLNEKLFF. For the CDR3, the DNA is TGTGCCAGTAGTATATCGGCCGGGACAGGGGTCTTAAATGAAAAACTGTTTTTT.

The chain joins TRBV2 to TRBJ1-5; no definite D call. Trimming took off 3 bases at V and 3 bases at J, with 9 bases between the two ends. Germline V gives CDR1 SNHLY, CDR2 FYNNEI. CDR3 size: 14 residues. The CDR3: CASSDLASNQPQHF. The DNA for the CDR3 is TGTGCCAGCAGTGATCTGGCCTCCAATCAGCCCCAGCATTTT. The full variable domain, in which reference TRBV2 and TRBJ1-5 provide the parts outside the CDR3, is EPEVTQTPSHQVTQMGQEVILRCVPISNHLYFYWYRQILGQKVEFLVSFYNNEISEKSEIFDDQFSVERPDGSNFTLKIRSTKLEDSAMYFCASSDLASNQPQHFGDGTRLSIL.

The chain combines TRBV30 with TRBJ2-7; D may be TRBD1 (6 bases). The CDR3 spans 17 residues. V was cut by 0 bases and J by 0 bases, with 18 bases left in between. CDR1 and CDR2 from the germline V gene are GTSNPN and SVGIG (reference sequence). DNA for the CDR3: TGTGCCTGGAGTGTACGGGACAAGCAATTGAGCTCCTACGAGCAGTACTTC. Translating it yields CAWSVRDKQLSSYEQYF.